This record looks at one TCR beta chain sequence and its context. The antigen is unknown. The same CDR3 also results from other DNA sequences found in this sample. The sample originates from a study of cytomegalovirus exposure and HLA in healthy donors. Study-level findings and limits: Analyzed later, most CMV-associated TCR beta chains appeared HLA-restricted.

PCR used 60 Vbeta primers and 13 Jbeta primers. Generated by immunoSEQ multiplex PCR, the TCRdb table keeps only in-frame clones and is missing some. The sample records some 120,000 clones, over 75% being singletons. CDR3 size: 14 residues. Germline lookup yields CDR1 SGHNT and CDR2 YYREEE (reference sequence). V shed 0 bases and J shed 1 base, with 7 bases lying between them. This chain connects TRBV5-4 to TRBJ1-1; possible D gene TRBD1, 5 bases. The sequencing input was PBMCs. The sequence came from a man aged 18 to 29 in good health and CMV-seropositive. The CDR3 protein is CASSLARANTEAFF. The CDR3 nucleotides are TGTGCCAGCAGCTTGGCCAGGGCGAACACTGAAGCTTTCTTT.